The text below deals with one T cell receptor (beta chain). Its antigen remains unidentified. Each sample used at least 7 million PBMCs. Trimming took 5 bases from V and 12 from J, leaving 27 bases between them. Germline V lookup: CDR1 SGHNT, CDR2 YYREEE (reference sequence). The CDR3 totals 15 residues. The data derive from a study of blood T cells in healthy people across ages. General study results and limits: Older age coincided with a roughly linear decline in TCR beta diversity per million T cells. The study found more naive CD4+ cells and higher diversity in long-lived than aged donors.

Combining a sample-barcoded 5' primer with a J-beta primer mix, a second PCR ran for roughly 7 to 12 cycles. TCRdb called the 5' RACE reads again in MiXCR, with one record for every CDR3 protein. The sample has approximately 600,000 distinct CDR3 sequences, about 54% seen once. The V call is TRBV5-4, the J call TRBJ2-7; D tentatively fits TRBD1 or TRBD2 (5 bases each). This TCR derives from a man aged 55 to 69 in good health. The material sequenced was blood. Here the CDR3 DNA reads TGTGCCAGCAGTTCTGCCCTGGGACGAGCGGAGACCCGGTACTTC. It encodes CASSSALGRAETRYF.